These 20 T cell receptor beta chains originate from one sample sequenced in a study of T cells in Graves' hyperthyroidism and ophthalmopathy. Template material for amplifying TCR beta CDR3 regions consisted of RNA transcripts. The HTBI primer set drove a first-round RT-PCR of the TCR CDR3. TCRdb recomputed calls from the multiplex PCR reads with MiXCR, one row per CDR3 protein. The sample lists roughly 630,000 distinct CDR3 sequences, approximately 15% occurring once. Sequenced: blood. The receptor source for this set is a woman between 25 and 40 years old with Graves' hyperthyroidism.

This clonotype came up many times. The chain recombines TRBV3-1 with TRBJ1-4; the match to TRBD1 covers 8 bases. This CDR3 comprises 15 residues. CDR1 and CDR2 (germline): LGHDT, YNNKEL (reference sequence). Unmatched junction bases numbered 6, after V lost 2 bases and J lost 7 bases. CDR3 sequence reads: CASSQRTGGGEKLFF. The CDR3 nucleotides read TGTGCCAGCAGCCAACGAACAGGGGGAGGTGAAAAACTGTTTTTT.

This clonotype was seen repeatedly, ten times or more. The chain carries TRBV20-1 and TRBJ2-7; D perhaps matches TRBD2 (7 bases). CDR1 DFQATT and CDR2 SNEGSKA come from the germline V gene (reference sequence). This CDR3 has 14 amino acids. V lost 3 bases and J lost 3, with 15 bases in between. This CDR3 is CSASGLRGHYEQYF. Written as DNA, the CDR3 is TGCAGTGCTAGTGGCCTGCGGGGGCACTACGAGCAGTACTTC.

This clonotype was seen at least ten times. This rearrangement joins TRBV6-1 to TRBJ2-1, with D hard to call. The ends were cut back, 2 bases at V and 2 bases at J, with 7 bases in the middle. This CDR3 spans 14 amino acids. The germline CDR1 and CDR2 sequences are MNHNS and SASEGT. As DNA, the CDR3 is TGTGCCAGCAGTGAATGGGCCACCTACAATGAGCAGTTCTTC. This sequence encodes CASSEWATYNEQFF.

This sequence joins TRBV30 and TRBJ2-5, with TRBD1 as a possible D gene (5 bases). CDR1 GTSNPN and CDR2 SVGIG come from the germline V gene (reference sequence). The CDR3 is made up of 13 amino acids. The V end was cut by 3 bases, the J end by 2 bases, with 10 bases between. CDR3: CAWSGRGQETQYF. Written as DNA, the CDR3 is TGTGCCTGGAGCGGAAGGGGACAAGAGACCCAGTACTTC.

This clonotype was picked up many times. The rearrangement joins TRBV20-1 to TRBJ2-3; tentative D call: TRBD1 (5 bases). Germline CDR1 DFQATT, CDR2 SNEGSKA (reference sequence). The V end was cut by 7 bases, the J end by 2 bases, with 13 bases between. The CDR3 covers 13 residues. CDR3 region: CSVNPGSTDTQYF. The CDR3 DNA reads TGCAGTGTTAACCCAGGGTCCACAGATACGCAGTATTTT.

This clonotype was found a few times. The chain uses TRBV20-1 and TRBJ1-5; 10 bases are a match to TRBD1. Germline V gene data show CDR1 as DFQATT and CDR2 as SNEGSKA (reference sequence). V was clipped by 4 bases and J by 4 bases; unmatched bases: 7. CDR3 length: 15 residues. CDR3 loop: CSAKMGTGDNQPQHF. The CDR3 region has the DNA TGCAGTGCTAAGATGGGGACAGGGGATAATCAGCCCCAGCATTTT.

This clonotype was picked up a small number of times. The chain has TRBV25-1 and TRBJ2-1; D possibly corresponds to TRBD1 (6 bases). CDR1 MGHDK and CDR2 SYGVNS come from the germline V gene. V dropped 0 bases and J dropped 2 bases, with 14 bases sitting between them. CDR3 size: 17 residues. CDR3 loop: CASSEYKRTDAYNEQFF. DNA of the CDR3: TGTGCCAGCAGTGAATATAAGCGGACAGACGCCTACAATGAGCAGTTCTTC.

This clonotype was seen many times. The chain employs TRBV7-9 and TRBJ2-7; 10 bases agree with TRBD2. The germline gives CDR1 SEHNR, CDR2 FQNEAQ (reference sequence). J gave up 0 bases and V 5 bases, and 7 bases lay outside the gene matches. The CDR3 contains 16 residues. CDR3 sequence reads: CASSLLAGESSYEQYF. The CDR3 DNA follows: TGTGCCAGCAGCCTTCTAGCGGGGGAGAGCTCCTACGAGCAGTACTTC.

V gene TRBV6-1 combines with J gene TRBJ2-7, with 10 bases fitting TRBD2. The CDR3 loop spans 15 amino acids. With 3 bases clipped from V and 2 bases from J, the junction kept 4 bases outside the gene matches. Germline V lookup: CDR1 MNHNS, CDR2 SASEGT. CDR3: CASSDLAGVPYEQYF. Here the CDR3 DNA reads TGTGCCAGCAGTGACCTAGCGGGAGTACCCTACGAGCAGTACTTC.

This clonotype has a count of ten or more. J is TRBJ1-2 and V is TRBV12-3 or TRBV12-4, with 10 bases aligning to TRBD1. Trimming removed 6 bases from V and 2 bases from J; junction bases left unmatched: 9. CDR3 length: 16 amino acids. This CDR3 reads CASSHGQGGVNYGYTF. DNA for the CDR3: TGTGCCAGCAGCCACGGACAGGGGGGTGTGAACTATGGCTACACCTTC.

On this clonotype: This likely comes from a read error, as the CDR3 has no conserved phenylalanine or tryptophan at its end. This sequence joins TRBV25-1 and TRBJ2-7; the D is unclear. V was trimmed by 4 bases and J by 4 bases, leaving 14 bases between them. Germline CDR1 MGHDK, CDR2 SYGVNS. This CDR3 spans 14 amino acids. The CDR3 region has the DNA TGTGCCAGCAGTGGAACGGGTCATCGGTACGAGCAGTACCTC. The encoded protein is CASSGTGHRYEQYL.

This clonotype was seen once. This chain connects TRBV15 to TRBJ2-3; 11 bases agree with TRBD2. Germline V gene lookup returns CDR1 LNHNV and CDR2 YYDKDF (reference sequence). Germline trimming cut 2 bases from V and 4 bases from J; bases unmatched to any gene: 8. This CDR3 region has 17 residues. The CDR3 DNA follows: TGTGCCACCAGCAGATACTCCGGGACTAGCGGCCCAGATACGCAGTATTTT. Its protein product is CATSRYSGTSGPDTQYF.

The gene calls are TRBV20-1 and TRBJ2-1, with 11 bases lining up with TRBD2. Germline CDR1 DFQATT, CDR2 SNEGSKA (reference sequence). The CDR3 has 15 residues. Trimming took 2 bases from V and 4 from J; bases not matched to a gene: 4. The CDR3 nucleotides read TGCAGTGCTAGATCCGGACTAGCGGGTTACAATGAGCAGTTCTTC. Translation: CSARSGLAGYNEQFF.

This clonotype was detected a few times. The chain employs TRBV5-8 and TRBJ2-1; D is perhaps TRBD2 (7 bases). Per germline, CDR1 SGHTS and CDR2 YDEGEE. This CDR3 spans 15 amino acids. The V end lost 4 bases, the J end lost 2 bases, and 13 bases lay between the germline ends. CDR3 region: CASSGGGEAYNEQFF. CDR3 nucleotide sequence: TGTGCCAGCAGCGGGGGGGGCGAGGCCTACAATGAGCAGTTCTTC.

This clonotype has a count of ten or more. This chain joins TRBV10-3 and TRBJ2-5; tentative D call: TRBD2 (5 bases). Germline V CDR1 and CDR2: ENHRY, SYGVKD. Deletions cut 4 bases from V and 0 bases from J, with 12 bases between. CDR3 length: 15 amino acids. Here the CDR3 DNA reads TGTGCCATCAGTGTCACTAGGACGTACCAAGAGACCCAGTACTTC. Translating gives CAISVTRTYQETQYF.

At least ten counts were recorded for this clonotype. J is TRBJ1-1 and V is TRBV6-1; TRBD1 is a possible D gene (5 bases). Trimming left V 5 bases short and J 3 bases short, with 19 bases between. CDR1 MNHNS and CDR2 SASEGT come from the germline V gene. The CDR3 is 16 residues long. The CDR3 bases are TGTGCCAGCAGTACTAAGGGGACCAGCCCGTACACTGAAGCTTTCTTT. This gives the protein CASSTKGTSPYTEAFF.

This clonotype was seen many times. This chain links TRBV28 with TRBJ2-3; unclear D gene. From germline, CDR1 is MDHEN and CDR2 SYDVKM. The germline V and J ends were trimmed by 2 bases and 6 bases, with 9 bases remaining between them. The CDR3 contains 13 residues. CDR3 amino acids: CASSLVHTDTQYF. CDR3 DNA: TGTGCCAGCAGTTTAGTCCATACGGATACGCAGTATTTT.

This clonotype was seen ten or more times. The chain joins TRBV2 to TRBJ2-1; D is possibly TRBD2 (5 bases). Germline V lookup: CDR1 SNHLY, CDR2 FYNNEI. The CDR3 sequence is 13 residues long. Trimming removed 6 bases from V and 9 bases from J, with 15 bases in between. In nucleotides, the CDR3 is TGTGCCAGCAGCGGAAATAGCGTAGGTGAGCAGTTCTTC. Translating it yields CASSGNSVGEQFF.

This clonotype was found a few times. The chain is built from TRBV10-1 and TRBJ2-7; the match to TRBD2 covers 10 bases. J gave up 0 bases and V 0 bases, and 5 bases lay outside the gene matches. The CDR3 spans 17 residues. Germline V lookup: CDR1 WNHNN, CDR2 SYGVQD (reference sequence). CDR3 region: CASSESRASGSSYEQYF. The CDR3 nucleotides read TGCGCCAGCAGTGAGTCGAGGGCTAGCGGGAGCTCCTACGAGCAGTACTTC.

This clonotype was detected a few times. A much larger clonotype is one base distant, so this may be a read error. The CDR3 does not close with the conserved phenylalanine or tryptophan, likely indicating a read error. The genes are TRBV20-1 and TRBJ2-5; 7 bases are shared with TRBD2. The CDR3 sequence is 13 residues long. CDR1 is DFQATT, CDR2 SNEGSKA, per germline (reference sequence). V dropped 3 bases and J dropped 5; count of bases not matched to a gene: 6. CDR3: CSASRGEWETQYL. CDR3 DNA sequence: TGCAGTGCTAGCCGGGGGGAGTGGGAGACCCAGTACCTC.